This T cell receptor beta chain was captured by sequencing in a study of metastatic and nonmetastatic thyroid tumors. Each patient went into thyroid surgery without having received any treatment. From the PCR reads, TCRdb re-called clones with MiXCR. The table includes 26,000 or so clones, over 15% detected once. This clone was seen many times. The CDR3 runs 13 residues. V was shortened by 1 base and J by 3 bases, with 6 bases between the two germline ends. The germline V gene encodes CDR1 MNHNS and CDR2 SASEGT. Sample: blood. The genes are TRBV6-1 and TRBJ2-5; the D gene is possibly TRBD2 (6 bases). This clonotype originated in a female donor with papillary thyroid cancer or a benign thyroid nodule (not recorded which). Some clones in this sample may be carry-over from other donors' samples. In DNA form, the CDR3 reads TGTGCCAGCAGTGAAGGCGGGGAAGAGACCCAGTACTTC. Residues: CASSEGGEETQYF.